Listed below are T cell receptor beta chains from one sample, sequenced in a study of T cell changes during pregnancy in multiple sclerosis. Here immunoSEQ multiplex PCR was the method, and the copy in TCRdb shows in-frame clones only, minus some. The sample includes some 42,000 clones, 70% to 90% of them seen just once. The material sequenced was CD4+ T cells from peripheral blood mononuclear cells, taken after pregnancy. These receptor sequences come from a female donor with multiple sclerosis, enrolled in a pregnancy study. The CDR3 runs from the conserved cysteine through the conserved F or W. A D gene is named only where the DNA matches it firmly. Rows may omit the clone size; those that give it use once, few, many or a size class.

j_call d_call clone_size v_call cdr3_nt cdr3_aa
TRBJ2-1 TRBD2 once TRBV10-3 TGTGCCGTGGGGGGGGGCAATGAGCAGTTCTTC CAVGGGNEQFF
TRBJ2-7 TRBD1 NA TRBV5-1 TGCGCCAGCAGCTTGACGGGACAGGGGAGTTCCGAGCAGTACTTC CASSLTGQGSSEQYF
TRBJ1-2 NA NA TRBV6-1 TGTGCCAGCAGGCTTTCCGGGACACATCGTTATGGCTACACCTTC CASRLSGTHRYGYTF
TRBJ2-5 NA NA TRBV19 TGTGCCAGTAGTATTTACCTCTTGGGAGCAGCCGAAGAGACCCAGTACTTC CASSIYLLGAAEETQYF
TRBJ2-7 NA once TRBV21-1 TGTGCCAGCAACACAAGCGTAACCTACGAGCAGTACTTC CASNTSVTYEQYF
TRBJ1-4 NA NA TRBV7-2 TGTGCCAGCAGCCCCTTTTCGGATGAAAAACTGTTTTTT CASSPFSDEKLFF
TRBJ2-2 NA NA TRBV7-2 TGTGCCAGCAGCCGTGACACCGGGGAGCTGTTTTTT CASSRDTGELFF
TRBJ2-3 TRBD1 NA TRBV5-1 TGCGCCAGCAGCTTCCTCCCAGGGGGTACCGTTGATACGCAGTATTTT CASSFLPGGTVDTQYF
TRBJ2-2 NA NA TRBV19 TGTGCCAGCACCCCGGACGGCGGGTTTACCGGGGAGCTGTTTTTT CASTPDGGFTGELFF
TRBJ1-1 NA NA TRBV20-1 TGCAGTGCCCGCCGCGGATTTGAAGCTTTCTTT CSARRGFEAFF
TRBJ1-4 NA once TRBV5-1 TGCGCCAGCAGTTGGCAACCAGTATTGAATGAAAAACTGTTTTTT CASSWQPVLNEKLFF
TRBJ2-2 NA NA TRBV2 TGTGCCAGCAGAACAGGGTCATCGAACACCGGGGAGCTGTTTTTT CASRTGSSNTGELFF
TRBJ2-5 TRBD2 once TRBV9 TGTGCCAGCAGCGTAGTAGGGGAGGGAGAGACCCAGTACTTC CASSVVGEGETQYF
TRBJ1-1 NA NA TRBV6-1 TGTGCCAGCAGTGAAGCGCTCTTAGCGATGAACACTGAAGCTTTCTTT CASSEALLAMNTEAFF
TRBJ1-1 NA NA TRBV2 TGTGCCAGCAGCCCGGTCTTGAACACTGAAGCTTTCTTT CASSPVLNTEAFF
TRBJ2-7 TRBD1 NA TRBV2 TGTGCCAGCAGGAGTAGTGGGACAGGCCGCTACGAGCAGTACTTC CASRSSGTGRYEQYF
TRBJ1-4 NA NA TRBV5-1 TGCGCCAGCAGACCCCAGGTGGCCTCAGGGGAAAAACTGTTTTTT CASRPQVASGEKLFF
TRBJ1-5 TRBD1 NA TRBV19 TGTGCCAGTAGTCAATACCAGGGGGCGGTGGATCAGCCCCAGCATTTT CASSQYQGAVDQPQHF
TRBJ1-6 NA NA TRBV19 TGTGCCAGTAGTATGGCGACACCGAATTCACCCCTCCACTTT CASSMATPNSPLHF
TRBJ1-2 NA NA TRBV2 TGTGCCAGCACTCCTTACCCTAAGTCTGGCTACACCTTC CASTPYPKSGYTF
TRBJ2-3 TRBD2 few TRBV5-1 TGCGCCAGCAGCTTTAGCGGGGGCTACACAGATACGCAGTATTTT CASSFSGGYTDTQYF
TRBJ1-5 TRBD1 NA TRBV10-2 TGCGCCAGCAGTGATGGACAGGCCAATCAGCCCCAGCATTTT CASSDGQANQPQHF
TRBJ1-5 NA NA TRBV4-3 TGCGCCAGCAGCCAAGATGCTAGAGGGGGGGCAGGTCAGCCCCAGCATTTT CASSQDARGGAGQPQHF
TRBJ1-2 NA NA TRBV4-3 TGCGCCAGCAGCCAAGATCTCTTCAGGGGCAACTATGGCTACACCTTC CASSQDLFRGNYGYTF
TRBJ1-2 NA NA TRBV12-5 TGTGCTAGTGGACTCGACAGATATGGCTACACCTTC CASGLDRYGYTF
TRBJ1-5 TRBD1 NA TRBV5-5 TGTGCCAGCAGCTCCGGGACAGGACGAAATCAGCCCCAGCATTTT CASSSGTGRNQPQHF
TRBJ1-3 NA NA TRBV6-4 TGTGCCAGCAGTGAACAGCCTGGAAACACCATATATTTT CASSEQPGNTIYF
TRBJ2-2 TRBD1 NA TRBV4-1 TGCGCCAGCAGGCGAGGACAGGGGGTTAGCGGGGAGCTGTTTTTT CASRRGQGVSGELFF
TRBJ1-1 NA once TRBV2 TGTGCCAGCAGTTTTAGACAGGCCGCCATGAACACTGAAGCTTTCTTT CASSFRQAAMNTEAFF
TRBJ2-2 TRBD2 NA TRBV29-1 TGCAGCGTTGAATCCGTGGGACTAACCGCGAACACCGGGGAGCTGTTTTTT CSVESVGLTANTGELFF
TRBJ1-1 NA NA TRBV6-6 TGTGCCAGCAGTTACTCGAGGGTGCAGATGAACACTGAAGCTTTCTTT CASSYSRVQMNTEAFF
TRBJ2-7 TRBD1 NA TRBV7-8 TGTGCCAGCAGCTTATGGGGGAAAGGACAGGGGAAGTACGAGCAGTACTTC CASSLWGKGQGKYEQYF
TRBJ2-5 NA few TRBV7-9 TGTGCCAGCAGCTTATTGCTTCTACGGCGGAAAGAGACCCAGTACTTC CASSLLLLRRKETQYF
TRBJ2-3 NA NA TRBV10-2 TGCGCCAGCAGTGTGAGCTATCACACAGATACGCAGTATTTT CASSVSYHTDTQYF
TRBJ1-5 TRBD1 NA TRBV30 TGTGCCTGGAGTCCCGGGACAGGGGGCTTCTTAAATCAGCCCCAGCATTTT CAWSPGTGGFLNQPQHF
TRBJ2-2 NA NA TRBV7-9 TGTGCCAGCAGCTCCAGGGCCTCGAACACCGGGGAGCTGTTTTTT CASSSRASNTGELFF
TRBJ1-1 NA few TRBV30 TGTGCCTGGAGAGGGGGGAACACTGAAGCTTTCTTT CAWRGGNTEAFF
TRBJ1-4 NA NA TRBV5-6 TGTGCCAGCAGCCAGGGTCAACCTAATGAAAAACTGTTTTTT CASSQGQPNEKLFF
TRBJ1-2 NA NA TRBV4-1 TGCGCCAGCAGCCTCCAACCGACTGCCCCATATGGCTACACCTTC CASSLQPTAPYGYTF
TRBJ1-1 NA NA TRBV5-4 TGTGCCAGCAGCTTGGCCATAGGGGACAATGCTTTCTTT CASSLAIGDNAFF
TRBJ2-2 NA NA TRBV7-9 TGTGCCAGCAGCTCACCTACTGTAGGGGAGCTGTTTTTT CASSSPTVGELFF
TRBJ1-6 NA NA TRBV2 TGTGCCAGCAGCCCTTCAGGGCCCAGACCTAATAATTCACCCCTCCACTTT CASSPSGPRPNNSPLHF
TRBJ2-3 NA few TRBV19 TGTGCCAGTAGTAACAGGGACACAGATACGCAGTATTTT CASSNRDTDTQYF
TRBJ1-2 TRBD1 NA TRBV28 TGTGCCAGCAGTTTTGGGGACAGGGGCTTCGGCTACACCTTC CASSFGDRGFGYTF
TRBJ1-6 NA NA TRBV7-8 TGTGCCAGCAGCTTAATGGGCCGAGAATATTCACCCCTCCACTTT CASSLMGREYSPLHF